A selection of T cell receptor beta chains follows, all from one sample in a study of cytomegalovirus exposure and HLA in healthy donors. Generated by immunoSEQ multiplex PCR, the TCRdb table keeps only in-frame clones and is missing some. Of 180,000 or so clones listed, roughly 80% are singletons. The sequenced sample was PBMCs. The receptors shown here come from a woman younger than 35 in good health and CMV-seronegative. CDR3s include the opening cysteine and the closing phenylalanine or tryptophan. The order of the fields is D gene, V gene, clone size, J gene, CDR3 protein, CDR3 DNA. A D gene is named only where the DNA matches it firmly. Size is omitted from some rows. Given values are once, few, many or a class for expanded clones.

TRBD2	TRBV5-4	.	TRBJ2-1	CASSLASTSGRANEQFF	TGTGCCAGCAGCTTGGCTTCGACTAGCGGGAGGGCCAATGAGCAGTTCTTC
TRBD1	TRBV5-6	.	TRBJ2-7	CASSLGTGYEQYF	TGTGCCAGCAGCTTGGGGACAGGCTACGAGCAGTACTTC
.	TRBV6-6	.	TRBJ2-2	CASRLTGELFF	TGTGCCAGCAGATTAACCGGGGAGCTGTTTTTT
.	TRBV5-1	.	TRBJ1-5	CASSCPPSGEEPQHF	TGCGCCAGCAGCTGCCCCCCCTCAGGGGAAGAGCCCCAGCATTTT
TRBD2	TRBV10-2	.	TRBJ2-2	CASTHLAGAKNGELFF	TGCGCCAGCACCCACCTAGCGGGAGCTAAAAACGGGGAGCTGTTTTTT
TRBD1	TRBV28	.	TRBJ1-2	CASRSTGGEPWGGYTF	TGTGCCAGCAGGTCGACAGGGGGCGAACCCTGGGGTGGCTACACCTTC
.	TRBV7-2	once	TRBJ2-3	CASSPQADTQYF	TGTGCCAGCAGCCCCCAGGCAGATACGCAGTATTTT
.	TRBV7-2	once	TRBJ2-3	CASSFEAVGTDTQYF	TGTGCCAGCAGCTTTGAGGCGGTAGGCACAGATACGCAGTATTTT
TRBD1	TRBV9	.	TRBJ2-2	CASSVVQGGTGELFF	TGTGCCAGCAGCGTAGTACAGGGGGGCACCGGGGAGCTGTTTTTT
.	TRBV2	.	TRBJ1-1	CASSEGRGRLGAFF	TGTGCCAGCAGTGAAGGGAGGGGCAGGCTAGGAGCTTTCTTT
.	TRBV4-1	.	TRBJ1-1	CASSKEFSLSYTEAFF	TGCGCCAGCAGTAAAGAGTTTAGCTTGTCGTACACTGAAGCTTTCTTT
.	TRBV6-5	.	TRBJ1-3	CAAGAGGNTIYF	TGTGCTGCGGGGGCGGGTGGAAACACCATATATTTT
TRBD2	TRBV5-6	.	TRBJ2-3	CASSLGLAVSDTQYF	TGTGCCAGCAGCTTGGGTCTAGCGGTCTCAGATACGCAGTATTTT
.	TRBV19	.	TRBJ1-2	CASSIGEAYGYTF	TGTGCCAGTAGTATAGGGGAGGCCTATGGCTACACCTTC
.	TRBV5-3	.	TRBJ2-5	CARSSFTFGSPWREETQYF	TGTGCCAGAAGCTCCTTCACCTTTGGGAGTCCTTGGAGAGAAGAGACCCAGTACTTC
.	TRBV6-1	few	TRBJ2-1	CASSDPDSYNEQFF	TGTGCCAGCAGTGACCCGGACAGTTACAATGAGCAGTTCTTC
.	TRBV6-4	few	TRBJ2-1	CASSEGAGLSYNEQFF	TGTGCCAGCAGTGAAGGTGCGGGATTGTCCTACAATGAGCAGTTCTTC
.	TRBV7-9	.	TRBJ2-3	CASGGDTQYF	TGTGCCAGCGGGGGCGATACGCAGTATTTT
TRBD1	TRBV7-9	.	TRBJ1-4	CSSSQRQGEINEKLFF	TGTTCCAGCAGCCAACGACAGGGAGAAATAAATGAAAAACTGTTTTTT
TRBD1	TRBV6-1	.	TRBJ2-4	CASSEARGQPAKNIQYF	TGTGCCAGCAGTGAAGCCAGGGGACAGCCAGCCAAAAACATTCAGTACTTC
.	TRBV21-1	.	TRBJ2-7	CASEKLALSSYEQYF	TGTGCCAGCGAAAAACTAGCCTTAAGTTCCTACGAGCAGTACTTC
.	TRBV5-1	.	TRBJ2-1	CASSLEGLVRNEQFF	TGCGCCAGCAGCTTGGAGGGGCTAGTGAGGAATGAGCAGTTCTTC
.	TRBV19	once	TRBJ2-5	CASTSSGVGPETQYF	TGTGCCAGTACTTCCTCTGGCGTGGGGCCAGAGACCCAGTACTTC
.	TRBV27	.	TRBJ2-2	CASSFGGPNTGELFF	TGTGCCAGCAGTTTTGGCGGGCCAAACACCGGGGAGCTGTTTTTT
TRBD1	TRBV6-5	.	TRBJ1-1	CASSPRHRGATEAFF	TGTGCCAGCAGTCCACGGCACAGGGGGGCGACTGAAGCTTTCTTT
.	TRBV28	.	TRBJ2-2	CASSEGPPGELFF	TGTGCCAGCAGTGAGGGCCCCCCCGGGGAGCTGTTTTTT
TRBD2	TRBV15	.	TRBJ2-1	CATSRSLAGGPNQFF	TGTGCCACCAGCAGATCACTAGCGGGAGGGCCCAATCAGTTCTTC
.	TRBV7-9	few	TRBJ2-7	CASRGGTATYEQYF	TGTGCCAGCAGGGGCGGGACCGCAACCTACGAGCAGTACTTC
.	TRBV10-1	.	TRBJ1-5	CASSWGGDQPQHF	TGCGCCAGCAGTTGGGGGGGCGATCAGCCCCAGCATTTT
.	TRBV4-2	.	TRBJ2-7	CASSSKMGPGATEQYF	TGTGCCAGCAGCTCCAAGATGGGGCCGGGAGCGACCGAGCAGTACTTC
TRBD1	TRBV2	.	TRBJ1-5	CASSQDRGGNQPQHF	TGTGCCAGCAGCCAAGACAGGGGCGGCAATCAGCCCCAGCATTTT
TRBD1	TRBV6-5	.	TRBJ2-2	CASKPGTGDTGELFF	TGTGCCAGCAAGCCCGGGACAGGGGACACCGGGGAGCTGTTTTTT
TRBD1	TRBV18	.	TRBJ1-4	CASSRAGGDEKLFF	TGTGCCAGCTCCCGAGCAGGGGGAGATGAAAAACTGTTTTTT
TRBD2	TRBV18	.	TRBJ2-7	CASSPQTSGATYEQYF	TGTGCCAGCTCACCTCAGACTAGCGGGGCTACCTACGAGCAGTACTTC
.	TRBV19	.	TRBJ2-2	CASSSPGLGTGELFF	TGTGCCAGTAGTTCTCCGGGACTCGGCACCGGGGAGCTGTTTTTT